This TCR beta chain was documented in a study of CD8+ T cells in alopecia areata (dated 2018 in TCRdb). For the study in its entirety: Treated patients were enrolled in an open-label pilot trial of oral tofacitinib at 5 to 10 mg twice daily for moderate-to-severe alopecia areata. Patients stayed on tofacitinib for 6 to 18 months and then had 6 months of follow-up off drug so that delayed response and recurrence could be assessed. RNA was obtained with the PAXgene miRNA kit for fixed scalp, the miRNeasy kit for PBMCs, and the RNeasy kit for mouse skin. In humans, TCRbeta sequencing was performed on scalp tissue and on sorted CD4+ and CD8+ peripheral blood T cells from healthy controls and from patients with patchy or totalis/universalis alopecia areata. Scalp clonality was compared across normal scalp (n=4), patchy alopecia areata scalp (n=8), and alopecia totalis/universalis scalp (n=8). High-throughput TCRbeta sequencing was used to examine T cell clonal expansion in alopecia areata in both the C3H/HeJ mouse model and human patients. Tofacitinib-treated patients had biopsies at baseline and at 4 and 24 weeks of treatment, with a later scalp biopsy in several patients. TCRbeta CDR3 regions were amplified by immunoSEQ multiplex PCR using 35 Vbeta forward and 13 Jbeta reverse primers.

CDR1 LNHDA and CDR2 SQIVND are derived from the germline V gene (reference sequence). Inclusive of the bounding cysteine and phenylalanine, the CDR3 is 15 residues long. This entry keeps only the CDR3 DNA: 45 bases, framed from base 1. V loses 0 bases of germline sequence and J loses 3 bases, and the interval between the two ends is 11 bases. Library generation was performed with the immunoSEQ multiplex PCR assay. RNA was extracted from all samples and reverse transcribed into cDNA, which served as template for TCR sequencing. SuperScript III was used for first-strand cDNA synthesis, primed with a 2:1 mix of oligo-dT and random hexamers. A synthetic immune receptor repertoire was used to assess amplification bias, and residual bias was removed computationally. The study's processing was this. Raw reads were preprocessed to remove errors, and CDR3 was defined by IMGT conventions from the conserved cysteine to phenylalanine. Clonality was calculated as 1 minus Shannon entropy normalized by log2 of the number of productive unique TCRs. Whether scalp clones were CD4 or CD8 was inferred by matching scalp TCRbeta sequences against CD4 and CD8 repertoires sorted from blood. The immuneACCESS repertoire file appears here via TCRdb, limited to in-frame rearrangements. These files lack a portion of the clones; in checked studies, under half of the deficit traces to unresolved V genes, and the cause of the others is not known. V, J and clone size are taken as reported in that table, and D and trimming were inferred from the DNA itself. This sample holds 65,000 to 70,000 clones; approximately 60% were observed only once. The ten largest clones take up approximately 15% of the sample.

Points the paper makes about the study in general: TCR sequences shared between patients were less clear than in mice, possibly partly because of HLA diversity in the patient population. Resident alphabeta T cells in normal human skin are also sequenced, complicating scalp TCR repertoire analysis, unlike mouse skin dominated by gammadelta T cells. Higher clonality and more expanded CD8+ clones were observed in lesional scalp than in normal scalp, particularly in alopecia totalis/universalis, a finding suggestive of antigenic drive.

What this sample's time point label stands for: baseline before oral tofacitinib. Peripheral blood and lesional scalp punch biopsies were obtained from patients with alopecia areata. PBMCs were separated by density centrifugation and stained for CD3, CD4 and CD8, after which CD4+ and CD8+ T cells were sorted on a FACSAria. Only a few counts were recorded for this clone. Its specific antigen is unknown. No much larger clonotype is one base removed from it; base qualities were not supplied. The V and J segments used are TRBV19 and TRBJ1-1; the D gene is possibly TRBD1, with 6 bases matching. The source was CD8+ T cells sorted from blood, collected at week 0. This receptor was obtained from a human donor with alopecia areata. The DNA is TGTGCCAGTAGTATAGATCTCCCAGGGGACACTGAAGCTTTCTTT. The resulting protein is CASSIDLPGDTEAFF.